Presented here are 23 T cell receptor beta chains from one specimen sequenced in a study of immune heterogeneity within non-small cell lung tumors. TCRs were amplified from 600 ng gDNA of bulk tumor per sample. During surgery, several far-apart biopsies were obtained from every primary tumor. Before undergoing curative surgery, patients had newly diagnosed non-small cell lung cancer that was untreated. A first 10-cycle multiplex round used 32 V-gene and 13 J-gene primers on TCR beta CDR3. TCRdb analysed the multiplex PCR reads with MiXCR anew, one entry per CDR3 protein. The table includes over 25,000 distinct CDR3 sequences, 28% detected once. The sequencing sample was made of lung tumor tissue. The receptor source for this set is a man aged 40-49 years with non-small cell lung cancer.

Comment on this clonotype: Just one base apart from a much larger clone, this may be a read error. The J gene is TRBJ2-7, the V gene TRBV11-1; TRBD2 is a possible D gene (5 bases). The CDR3 is made up of 14 amino acids. Germline CDR1 is SGHAT and CDR2 is FQDESV (reference sequence). This CDR3 reads CASSLGGASHERYF. The CDR3 nucleotides read TGTGCCAGCAGCTTAGGGGGAGCATCCCACGAGCGGTACTTC.

This chain connects TRBV7-2 to TRBJ2-1, with 8 nucleotides matching TRBD2. Germline values: CDR1 SGHTA, CDR2 FQGNSA. V lost 1 base, J lost 10 bases, and 9 bases stayed unmatched. The CDR3 sequence is 15 residues long. Here the CDR3 DNA reads TGTGCCAGCAGCTTAGGGCTAGCGGGCCGAAGGGAGCAGTTCTTC. Protein sequence: CASSLGLAGRREQFF.

Remarks on this clonotype: A junction end diverges from the germline sequence, so it may reflect a read error. The chain has TRBV9 and TRBJ2-5, with D perhaps matching TRBD2 (6 bases). This CDR3 spans 13 amino acids. The germline V gene has CDR1 SGDLS and CDR2 YYNGEE. The CDR3 sequence is CASSVDSRETLYF. The CDR3 region has the DNA TGTGCCAGCAGCGTAGATTCCCGGGAGACCCTGTACTTC.

In this sample, this clonotype is medium-sized. This rearrangement joins TRBV20-1 to TRBJ2-1; a weak D match, TRBD2 (6 bases). The CDR3 sequence is 14 residues long. V shed 3 bases and J shed 4 bases, with 13 bases lying between them. The germline CDR1 and CDR2 sequences are DFQATT and SNEGSKA (reference sequence). CDR3 sequence reads: CSASSPGRYNEQFF. The CDR3 DNA reads TGCAGTGCTAGTTCCCCTGGGAGGTACAATGAGCAGTTCTTC.

The V and J genes are TRBV5-1 and TRBJ1-2, with D unclear. Trimming removed 0 bases at V and 7 bases at J, with 10 bases between. CDR1 is SGHRS, CDR2 YFSETQ, per germline. This CDR3 has 13 residues. The CDR3 spells CASSLEVGCGYTF. The CDR3 nucleotides are TGCGCCAGCAGCTTGGAAGTTGGGTGTGGCTACACCTTC.

This clonotype was counted only a few times. At one end the junction does not follow the germline gene, possibly because of a read error. The V and J genes are TRBV11-3 and TRBJ2-1; the D gene is possibly TRBD1 (6 bases). Germline V CDR1 and CDR2: SGHNT, YENEEA. The CDR3 sequence is 14 residues long. The CDR3 DNA follows: TGTGCCAGCAGCCTAGAGGGGGTTCTCAATGAGCAGTTCTTC. This gives the protein CASSLEGVLNEQFF. Based on the CDR3 plus reference TRBV11-3 and TRBJ2-1, the full variable domain is EAGVVQSPRYKIIEKKQPVAFWCNPISGHNTLYWYLQNLGQGPELLIRYENEEAVDDSQLPKDRFSAERLKGVDSTLKIQPAELGDSAVYLCASSLEGVLNEQFFGPGTRLTVL.

Sample share makes this clonotype medium-sized. The genes are TRBV30 and TRBJ1-3; the D gene is possibly TRBD1 (5 bases). CDR1 and CDR2 (germline): GTSNPN, SVGIG (reference sequence). This CDR3 spans 14 amino acids. V lost 0 bases, J lost 2 bases, and 8 bases lay in between. CDR3 nucleotides: TGTGCCTGGAGTGTAGGAGGGGCTGGAAACACCATATATTTT. Translated: CAWSVGGAGNTIYF.

CDR3: CASSPRTGVTGELFF. CDR3 nucleotide sequence: TGTGCCAGCAGCCCAAGGACAGGGGTCACCGGGGAGCTGTTTTTT. The chain is built from TRBV7-8 and TRBJ2-2; 9 bases fit TRBD1. The germline V gene has CDR1 SGHVS and CDR2 FQNEAQ. V trimming: 5 bases; J trimming: 4 bases; junction bases outside the gene matches: 5. The CDR3 is 15 amino acids.

Concerning this clonotype: Given the absence of the conserved phenylalanine or tryptophan at the CDR3 end, a read error is likely. The genes are TRBV2 and TRBJ1-2; D possibly corresponds to TRBD1 (5 bases). The CDR3 loop spans 13 amino acids. The germline V gene encodes CDR1 SNHLY and CDR2 FYNNEI. The CDR3 DNA reads TGTGCCGGCAGAGTGACAGAGTACTATGGCTACACCTTA. Translation gives CAGRVTEYYGYTL.

J is TRBJ1-1 and V is TRBV24-1; D not certain. This CDR3 is built from 14 residues. V gave up 6 bases and J gave up 4 bases, with 14 bases separating them. Germline V CDR1 and CDR2: KGHDR, SFDVKD. CDR3 nucleotides: TGTGCCACCAGTTCTGGAAGGGTCGGCACTGAAGCTTTCTTT. Translating it yields CATSSGRVGTEAFF.

The chain is built from TRBV10-2 and TRBJ2-5, with TRBD2 matching over 7 bases. CDR1 and CDR2 (germline): WSHSY, SAAADI. The CDR3 totals 13 residues. V shed 7 bases and J 1 base; nucleotides not matched to a gene: 3. The CDR3 spells CASKASGQETQYF. In DNA, the CDR3 is TGCGCCAGCAAGGCTAGCGGCCAAGAGACCCAGTACTTC.

Remarks on this clonotype: At one end, the junction sequence differs from germline, possibly due to a read error. The V gene is TRBV28, the J gene TRBJ2-6, with 8 bases that match TRBD1. The CDR3 covers 19 residues. Germline V gives CDR1 MDHEN, CDR2 SYDVKM. The CDR3 sequence is CSSRPPDRGFSSGANVLTF. The CDR3 region has the DNA TGTTCCAGCAGGCCCCCCGACAGGGGCTTTAGCTCTGGGGCCAACGTCCTGACTTTC.

This clonotype was recorded at least ten times. The chain is built from TRBV5-1 and TRBJ2-2; D is possibly TRBD2 (5 bases). Germline CDR1 reads SGHRS; CDR2 reads YFSETQ. The ends were cut back, 1 base at V and 7 bases at J, with 17 bases in the middle. CDR3 length: 16 amino acids. The CDR3 DNA reads as TGCGCCAGCAGCTTGTACGAGTTGGGCCGGGGCGGGGAGCTGTTTTTT. Amino acids: CASSLYELGRGGELFF.

This clonotype was found many times. The J gene is TRBJ1-4, the V gene TRBV20-1; D unclear. This CDR3 is 14 amino acids long. Per germline, CDR1 DFQATT and CDR2 SNEGSKA (reference sequence). The ends were cut back, 3 bases at V and 7 bases at J, with 15 bases in the middle. The DNA for the CDR3 is TGCAGTGCTAGTCTACAGCGAAATGGTGAAAAACTGTTTTTT. Protein: CSASLQRNGEKLFF.

CDR3 amino acids: CASSTGVVITGELFF. The CDR3 coding sequence is TGTGCCAGTAGTACAGGGGTAGTTATAACCGGGGAGCTGTTTTTT. The V gene is TRBV19, the J gene TRBJ2-2, with D tentatively TRBD1 (6 bases). Trimming stripped 4 bases from V and 5 bases from J, with 14 bases between. CDR3 size: 15 residues. Germline assignment: CDR1 LNHDA and CDR2 SQIVND (reference sequence).

This clonotype was observed at least ten times. J is TRBJ1-4 and V is TRBV7-2, with TRBD1 matching over 12 bases. This CDR3 has 14 residues. The V and J ends lost 4 bases and 7 bases, in that order; junction bases with no gene match: 1. Germline V lookup: CDR1 SGHTA, CDR2 FQGNSA. The CDR3 DNA sequence: TGTGCCAGCAGCTGGGGACAGGGGGCTGAAAAACTGTTTTTT. Protein sequence: CASSWGQGAEKLFF. Complete variable domain (other parts from reference TRBV7-2 and TRBJ1-4): GAGVSQSPSNKVTEKGKDVELRCDPISGHTALYWYRQSLGQGLEFLIYFQGNSAPDKSGLPSDRFSAERTGGSVSTLTIQRTQQEDSAVYLCASSWGQGAEKLFFGSGTQLSVL.

This clonotype showed up just a few times. The chain joins TRBV9 to TRBJ2-1; 8 positions match TRBD2. CDR3 size: 14 residues. Germline loops: CDR1 SGDLS, CDR2 YYNGEE. The trim removed 3 bases at V and 6 bases at J, leaving 5 bases unmatched. The CDR3 reads CASSDSGTLNEQFF. The CDR3 DNA sequence: TGTGCCAGCAGCGATAGCGGGACACTCAATGAGCAGTTCTTC.

With regard to this clonotype: A much larger clone differs by one base, so this may be a read error. The V and J genes are TRBV6-2 or TRBV6-3 and TRBJ1-5, with D maybe TRBD1 (6 bases). V shed 7 bases and J shed 2 bases, with 12 bases lying between them. This CDR3 spans 14 amino acids. The germline gives CDR1 MNHEY, CDR2 SVGEGT. The CDR3 spells CASIRSGGNQPQHF. The CDR3 nucleotides are TGTGCCAGCATTCGGTCAGGGGGCAATCAGCCCCAGCATTTT.

In its sample, this clonotype was seen a few times. The gene calls are TRBV2 and TRBJ2-5; possibly TRBD1 for D (7 bases). The CDR3 is 13 residues long. With 8 bases removed from V and 3 bases from J, the gap between germline ends came to 13 bases. Germline V lookup: CDR1 SNHLY, CDR2 FYNNEI. The CDR3 loop reads CASSGGLEETQYF. The CDR3 bases are TGTGCCAGCTCAGGGGGGCTCGAAGAGACCCAGTACTTC.

This clonotype came up many times. This chain uses TRBV5-1 with TRBJ2-7; possible D gene TRBD2, 6 bases. V lost 0 bases, J lost 3 bases, and 13 bases lay in between. CDR1 and CDR2 from the germline V gene are SGHRS and YFSETQ. The CDR3 contains 15 residues. The CDR3 here is CASSLVGEAGYEQYF. Here the CDR3 DNA reads TGCGCCAGCAGCTTGGTGGGGGAGGCCGGCTACGAGCAGTACTTC.

Only a few counts were recorded for this clonotype. The V call is TRBV14, the J call TRBJ2-6; 7 bases are shared with TRBD1. Germline values: CDR1 SGHDN, CDR2 FVKESK. The CDR3 runs 15 residues. Trimming cost V 6 bases and J 2 bases; bases outside gene matches: 4. The CDR3 sequence is CASSTDRAGANVLTF. CDR3 coding DNA: TGTGCCAGCAGTACCGACAGGGCTGGGGCCAACGTCCTGACTTTC.

The chain links TRBV7-3 to TRBJ2-1; D uncertain. The V and J ends lost 5 bases and 0 bases respectively, with 14 bases between them. The CDR3 sequence is 16 residues long. CDR1 and CDR2 (germline): SGHTA, FQGTGA. The CDR3 DNA reads TGTGCCAGCAGCCTCAATCCCGCGAGCTCCTACAATGAGCAGTTCTTC. Protein product: CASSLNPASSYNEQFF.

Worth noting for this clonotype: A much larger clonotype is one base distant, so this may be a read error. The chain joins TRBV12-3 or TRBV12-4 to TRBJ2-7; D is ambiguous. V was shortened by 3 bases and J by 6 bases, with 12 bases between the two germline ends. This CDR3 contains 13 residues. For the CDR3, the DNA is TGTGCCAGCAGTTTTCCGGGCCCAAGCGAGCAGTACTTC. It is translated as CASSFPGPSEQYF.